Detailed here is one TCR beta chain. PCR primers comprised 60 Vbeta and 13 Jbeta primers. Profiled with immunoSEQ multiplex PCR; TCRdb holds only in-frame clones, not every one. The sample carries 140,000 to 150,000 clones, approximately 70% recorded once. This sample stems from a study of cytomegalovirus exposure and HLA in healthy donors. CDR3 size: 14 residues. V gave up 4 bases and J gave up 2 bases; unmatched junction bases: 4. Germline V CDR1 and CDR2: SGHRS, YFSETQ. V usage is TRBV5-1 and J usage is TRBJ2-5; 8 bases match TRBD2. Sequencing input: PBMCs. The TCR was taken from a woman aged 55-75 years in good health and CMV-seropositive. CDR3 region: CASSHSGVQETQYF. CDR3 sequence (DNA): TGCGCCAGCAGCCATAGCGGGGTGCAAGAGACCCAGTACTTC.